One and the same sample provided the 8 T cell receptor beta chains below, sequenced in a study of Tregs in tolerant kidney transplant recipients. Sequencing used immunoSEQ multiplex PCR; TCRdb keeps in-frame clones, though not all of them. In the table there are about 20,000 clones, under 70% of which are singletons. Antigens for these TCRs are unknown. The sequenced sample was Tregs from blood cultured with allogeneic cells. These receptors all stem from a human donor in good health.

The chain links TRBV6-5 to TRBJ2-3, with D possibly being TRBD1 (6 bases). V was pared by 2 bases and J by 7 bases, with 16 bases between. The CDR3 runs to 15 residues. The germline V gene has CDR1 MNHEY and CDR2 SVGAGI. The CDR3 region is CASSYATGPLYTQYF. DNA of the CDR3: TGTGCCAGCAGTTACGCAACAGGGCCCCTATATACGCAGTATTTT.

A few counts support this clone. The chain uses TRBV7-9 and TRBJ1-1, with D possibly TRBD1 on 5 matching bases. Trimming removed 5 bases at V and 2 bases at J, with 12 bases between. The CDR3 totals 14 residues. CDR1 SEHNR and CDR2 FQNEAQ come from the germline V gene (reference sequence). As DNA, the CDR3 is TGTGCCAGCAGCCCCAGAGGGGCCAACACTGAAGCTTTCTTT. The encoded protein is CASSPRGANTEAFF.

The gene calls are TRBV18 and TRBJ2-7; no definite D call. Trimming removed 3 bases from V and 5 bases from J, with 14 bases in between. This CDR3 contains 14 residues. Germline lookup yields CDR1 KGHSH and CDR2 LQKENI. CDR3 nucleotides: TGTGCCAGCTCACCCCCTCAACTGCGACACGAGCAGTACTTC. This gives the protein CASSPPQLRHEQYF. The entire variable domain, with the rest obtained from reference TRBV18 and TRBJ2-7, is as follows: NAGVMQNPRHLVRRRGQEARLRCSPMKGHSHVYWYRQLPEEGLKFMVYLQKENIIDESGMPKERFSAEFPKEGPSILRIQQVVRGDSAAYFCASSPPQLRHEQYFGPGTRLTVT.

The V call is TRBV5-1, the J call TRBJ2-1, with D perhaps being TRBD1 or TRBD2 (6 bases each). This CDR3 region has 20 residues. Trimming pared 0 bases from V and 0 bases from J, leaving 22 bases between. The germline gives CDR1 SGHRS, CDR2 YFSETQ. CDR3 sequence: CASSLAGGTGRSVSYNEQFF. DNA of the CDR3: TGCGCCAGCAGCTTGGCCGGCGGCACAGGGAGGTCAGTCTCCTACAATGAGCAGTTCTTC.

The chain uses TRBV5-4 and TRBJ1-5; TRBD1 aligns across 8 bases. The germline V gene has CDR1 SGHNT and CDR2 YYREEE (reference sequence). The CDR3 runs 14 residues. Trimming cost V 2 bases and J 10 bases; bases outside gene matches: 8. This chain's CDR3 is CASSFLGTGLPQHF. The CDR3 coding sequence is TGTGCCAGCAGCTTTCTCGGGACAGGTCTACCCCAGCATTTT.

This clone was seen only a few times. The chain has TRBV7-2 and TRBJ1-2, with D uncertain. The CDR3 consists of 15 residues. Between the trimmed V and J ends, which lost 1 base and 4 bases, there was a span of 13 bases. CDR1 and CDR2 (germline): SGHTA, FQGNSA. The chain's CDR3 is CASSLGGIWGYGYTF. The CDR3 bases are TGTGCCAGCAGCTTAGGTGGCATTTGGGGCTATGGCTACACCTTC.

The chain uses TRBV7-8 and TRBJ2-1, with D uncertain. V lost 4 bases and J lost 5, with 21 bases in between. Germline CDR1 SGHVS, CDR2 FQNEAQ. This CDR3 contains 17 residues. For the CDR3, the DNA is TGTGCCAGCAGCTCCCTCTTCGCTACCCGAGCCCACAATGAGCAGTTCTTC. This codes for CASSSLFATRAHNEQFF.

The chain recombines TRBV6-4 with TRBJ2-4; the D is unclear. The CDR3 spans 15 residues. Germline CDR1 reads MRHNA; CDR2 reads SNTAGT. V lost 0 bases, J lost 8 bases, and 14 bases lay in between. The CDR3 coding sequence is TGTGCCAGCAGTGACTCCTTGGCACTCTGGGACATTCAGTACTTC. As protein: CASSDSLALWDIQYF.